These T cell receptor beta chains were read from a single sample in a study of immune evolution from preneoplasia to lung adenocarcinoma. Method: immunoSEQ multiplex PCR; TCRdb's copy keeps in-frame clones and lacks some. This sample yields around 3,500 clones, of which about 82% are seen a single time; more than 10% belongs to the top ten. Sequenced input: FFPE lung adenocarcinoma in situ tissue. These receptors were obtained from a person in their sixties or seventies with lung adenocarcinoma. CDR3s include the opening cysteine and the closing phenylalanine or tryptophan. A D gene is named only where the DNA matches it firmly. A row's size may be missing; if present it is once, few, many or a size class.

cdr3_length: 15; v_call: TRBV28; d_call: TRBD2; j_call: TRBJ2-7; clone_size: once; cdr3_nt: TGTGCCAGCAGTTTCGGGACTAGCGGAACCTACGAGCAGTACTTC; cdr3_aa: CASSFGTSGTYEQYF
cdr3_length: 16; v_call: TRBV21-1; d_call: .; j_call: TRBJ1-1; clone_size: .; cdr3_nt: TGTGCCAGCAGCAAAGGTATGGGGCACACGAACACTGAAGCTTTCTTT; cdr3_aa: CASSKGMGHTNTEAFF
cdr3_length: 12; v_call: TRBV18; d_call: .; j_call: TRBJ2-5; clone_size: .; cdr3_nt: TGTGCCAGCTCCAATTACCAAGAGACCCAGTACTTC; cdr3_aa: CASSNYQETQYF
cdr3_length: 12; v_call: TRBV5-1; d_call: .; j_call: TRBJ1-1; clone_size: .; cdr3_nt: TGCGCCAGCAGCCCGCTTGGGGGCGAAGCTTTCTTT; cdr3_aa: CASSPLGGEAFF
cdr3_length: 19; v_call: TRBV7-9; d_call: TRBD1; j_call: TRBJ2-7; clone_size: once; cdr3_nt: TGTGCCAGCAGCCTAGGGCCGGGACAGGGGAGTAGAAGCTCCTACGAGCAGTACTTC; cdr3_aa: CASSLGPGQGSRSSYEQYF
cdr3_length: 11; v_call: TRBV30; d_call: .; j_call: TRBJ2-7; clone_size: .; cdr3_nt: TGTGCCTGGAGGGGGATCGCCGAGCAGTACTTC; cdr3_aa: CAWRGIAEQYF
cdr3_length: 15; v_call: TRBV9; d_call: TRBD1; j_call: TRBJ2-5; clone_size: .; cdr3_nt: TGTGCCAGCAGCGCGGACAGGACGAGGTGGGGGACCCAGTACTTC; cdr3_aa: CASSADRTRWGTQYF
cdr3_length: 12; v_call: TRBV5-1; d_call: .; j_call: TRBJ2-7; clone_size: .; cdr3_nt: TGCGCCAGCAGCTTGGCCCCCTACGAGCAGTACTTC; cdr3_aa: CASSLAPYEQYF
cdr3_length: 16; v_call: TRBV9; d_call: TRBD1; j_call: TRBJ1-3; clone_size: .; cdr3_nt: TGTGCCAGCAGCGTAGGAGGACAGGGATTGGGAAACACCATATATTTT; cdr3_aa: CASSVGGQGLGNTIYF
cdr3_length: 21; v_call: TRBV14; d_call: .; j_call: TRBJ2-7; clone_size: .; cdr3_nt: TGTGCCAGCAGCCAAGGAGTCGGACTGGTTAGTTGGGCGAGCTTAGCCTACGAGCAGTACTTC; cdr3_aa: CASSQGVGLVSWASLAYEQYF
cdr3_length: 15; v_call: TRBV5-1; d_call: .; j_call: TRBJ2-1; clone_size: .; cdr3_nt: TGCGCCAGCAGCTCCATGACAGGCGCCTACAATGAGCAGTTCTTC; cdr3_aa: CASSSMTGAYNEQFF
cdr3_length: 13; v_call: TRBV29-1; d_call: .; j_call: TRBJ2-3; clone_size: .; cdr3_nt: TGCAGCGTTGCCGGGACCGGCAGGGATACGCAGTATTTT; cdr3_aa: CSVAGTGRDTQYF
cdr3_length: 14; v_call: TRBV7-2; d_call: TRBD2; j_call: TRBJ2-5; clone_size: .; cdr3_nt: TGTGCCAGCAGCTTTACTAGCGGGGGCTCTGAGCAGTACTTC; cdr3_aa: CASSFTSGGSEQYF
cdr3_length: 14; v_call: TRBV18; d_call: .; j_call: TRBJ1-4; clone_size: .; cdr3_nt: TGTGCCAGCTCACCAGGGGGCGAGAATGAAAAACTGTTTTTT; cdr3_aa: CASSPGGENEKLFF
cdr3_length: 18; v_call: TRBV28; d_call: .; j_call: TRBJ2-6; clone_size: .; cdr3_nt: TGTGCCAGCAGTTTACCTGTCGCGGGAAATTACCGGGCCAACGTCCTGACTTTC; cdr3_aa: CASSLPVAGNYRANVLTF
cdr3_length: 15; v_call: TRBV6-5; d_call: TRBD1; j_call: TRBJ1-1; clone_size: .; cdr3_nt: TGTGCCAGCAGTTTTCGGACGACAGGGGGCGTAGAAGCTTTCTTT; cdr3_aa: CASSFRTTGGVEAFF
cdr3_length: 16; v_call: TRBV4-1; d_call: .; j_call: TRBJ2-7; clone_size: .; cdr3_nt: TGCGCCAGCAGCCAATCCCCCGGGACACACTCCTACGAGCAGTACTTC; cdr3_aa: CASSQSPGTHSYEQYF
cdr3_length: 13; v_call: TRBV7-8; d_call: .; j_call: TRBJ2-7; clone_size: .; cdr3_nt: TGTGCCAGCAGCCCAGTTAATTCCTACGAGCAGTACTTC; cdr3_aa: CASSPVNSYEQYF
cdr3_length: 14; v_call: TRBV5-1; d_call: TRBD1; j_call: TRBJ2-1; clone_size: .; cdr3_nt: TGCGCCAGCAGCATAACGACAGGGCAAGAAGAGCAGTTCTTC; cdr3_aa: CASSITTGQEEQFF
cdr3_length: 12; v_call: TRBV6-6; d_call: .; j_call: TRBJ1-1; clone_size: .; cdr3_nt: TGTGCCAGCAGTTACGTAGGAGGGGAAGCTTTCTTT; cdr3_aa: CASSYVGGEAFF
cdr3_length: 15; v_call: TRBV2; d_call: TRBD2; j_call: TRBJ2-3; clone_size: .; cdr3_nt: TGTGCCAGCAGAAGAGCGGGGAGGGACGCAGATACGCAGTATTTT; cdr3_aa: CASRRAGRDADTQYF
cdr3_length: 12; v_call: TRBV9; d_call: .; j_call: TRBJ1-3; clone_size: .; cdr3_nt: TGTGCCAGCAGCCCGGGGGGAAACACCATATATTTT; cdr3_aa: CASSPGGNTIYF
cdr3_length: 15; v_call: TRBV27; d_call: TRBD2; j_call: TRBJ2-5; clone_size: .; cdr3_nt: TGTGCCAGCAGTTTGGTCGGGAGGGCCGAGGAGACCCAGTACTTC; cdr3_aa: CASSLVGRAEETQYF
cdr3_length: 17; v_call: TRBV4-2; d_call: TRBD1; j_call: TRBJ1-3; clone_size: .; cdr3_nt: TGTGCCAGCAGCGAATCCTACAGGGGTTCTTTTGGAAACACCATATATTTT; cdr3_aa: CASSESYRGSFGNTIYF
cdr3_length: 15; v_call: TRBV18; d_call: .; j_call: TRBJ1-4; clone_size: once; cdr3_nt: TGTGCCAGCTCACCTCAGGCGGGGACTAATGAAAAACTGTTTTTT; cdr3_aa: CASSPQAGTNEKLFF
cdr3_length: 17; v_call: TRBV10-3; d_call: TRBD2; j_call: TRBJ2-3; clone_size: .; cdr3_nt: TGTGCCATCCGAGGGGGACCCAGCGGGGGGGCGACAGATACGCAGTATTTT; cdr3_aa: CAIRGGPSGGATDTQYF
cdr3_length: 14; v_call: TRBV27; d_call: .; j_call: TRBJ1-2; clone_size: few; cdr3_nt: TGTGCCAGCAGTTTATCAGTTGGACCTTATGGCTACACCTTC; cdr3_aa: CASSLSVGPYGYTF
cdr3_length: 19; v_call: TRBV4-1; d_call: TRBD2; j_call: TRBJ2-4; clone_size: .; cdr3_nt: TGCGCCAGCAGCCAAGATCCCAGCGGGGGCCGACTAGCCAAAAACATTCAGTACTTC; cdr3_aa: CASSQDPSGGRLAKNIQYF